The 18 T cell receptor beta chains presented below share a single source sample, sequenced in a study of regulatory T cells in long-lasting Graves disease. Building the TCR beta libraries relied on iRepertoire HTBI primers, and CDR3 regions underwent Arm-PCR. MiXCR, run by TCRdb on the multiplex PCR reads, gives a single entry per CDR3 protein. The data hold about 460,000 distinct CDR3 sequences, with about 15% observed a single time. Time point given: newly diagnosed GD, antithyroid drugs for less than 3 months. The authors made the TCR library using RNA they extracted from PBMCs. The same specimen was also included in a second study, on T cells in Graves' hyperthyroidism and ophthalmopathy.

The material sequenced was peripheral blood mononuclear cells (PBMCs), taken at new diagnosis, from a patient treated with antithyroid drugs. All receptors come from a woman in her forties or fifties with Graves disease.

This clonotype turned up a few times. V usage is TRBV4-1 and J usage is TRBJ2-1; the match to TRBD2 covers 9 bases. The V and J ends lost 0 bases and 7 bases, in that order; junction bases with no gene match: 28. Germline V lookup: CDR1 MGHRA, CDR2 YSYEKL. The CDR3 loop spans 23 amino acids. In DNA, the CDR3 is TGCGCCAGCAGCCAAGAACGGAGTAACCTAGCGGGACACAACCCCCGGTTAGGTAATGAGCAGTTCTTC. Translated, it gives CASSQERSNLAGHNPRLGNEQFF.

Details on this clonotype: This may be a read error, as it is one base from a much larger clone. The chain joins TRBV28 to TRBJ2-5; TRBD1 matches 9 bases. This CDR3 has 15 residues. From germline, CDR1 is MDHEN and CDR2 SYDVKM. The CDR3 loop reads CASSPGQGFQETLYF. CDR3 nucleotides: TGTGCCAGCAGTCCCGGACAGGGGTTCCAAGAGACCCTGTACTTC.

The chain combines TRBV4-1 with TRBJ1-2; D is unresolved. V gave up 2 bases and J gave up 3 bases, with 7 bases separating them. The CDR3 is 13 amino acids. The germline V gene has CDR1 MGHRA and CDR2 YSYEKL. The CDR3 loop reads CASSQKVDYGYTF. In nucleotides, the CDR3 is TGCGCCAGCAGCCAAAAGGTGGACTATGGCTACACCTTC.

A note on this clonotype: Since a far larger clone is one base different, this is likely a read error. V usage is TRBV2 and J usage is TRBJ2-7; maybe TRBD1 (7 bases). Germline V gene sequence: CDR1 SNHLY, CDR2 FYNNEI. The CDR3 is 13 amino acids. Deletions cut 6 bases from V and 7 bases from J, with 16 bases between. As DNA, the CDR3 is TGTGCCAGCAGGGCGCAGGGGGGCAATGAGCAGTACTTC. Its protein product is CASRAQGGNEQYF.

The sample holds many counts of this clonotype. A junction end diverges from the germline sequence, so it may reflect a read error. This chain links TRBV5-1 with TRBJ2-7, with D possibly TRBD1 on 5 matching bases. Germline lookup yields CDR1 SGHRS and CDR2 YFSETQ. This CDR3 comprises 14 residues. This chain's CDR3 is CASSLTGQAYEQYF. CDR3 coding DNA: TGTGCCAGCAGTTTAACTGGACAAGCCTACGAGCAGTACTTC. The variable domain in full, completed from reference TRBV5-1 and TRBJ2-7, reads KAGVTQTPRYLIKTRGQQVTLSCSPISGHRSVSWYQQTPGQGLQFLFEYFSETQRNKGNFPGRFSGRQFSNSRSEMNVSTLELGDSALYLCASSLTGQAYEQYFGPGTRLTVT.

The chain has TRBV4-3 and TRBJ1-2; a possible D gene is TRBD1 (6 bases). The CDR3 extends over 15 amino acids. V lost 1 base and J 8 bases, leaving 17 bases between the germline ends. Germline V gene data show CDR1 as LGHNA and CDR2 as YSLEER. CDR3 in amino acids: CASSQGSRGAWGYTF. CDR3 DNA sequence: TGCGCCAGCAGCCAAGGTTCCAGGGGCGCGTGGGGCTACACCTTC.

The sample holds many counts of this clonotype. This chain connects TRBV27 to TRBJ1-4; D not resolved. This CDR3 is built from 15 residues. CDR1 is MNHEY and CDR2 is SMNVEV in the germline V gene (reference sequence). V dropped 2 bases and J dropped 8 bases, with 15 bases sitting between them. The CDR3 sequence is CASSLAGPRDEKLFF. Here the CDR3 DNA reads TGTGCCAGCAGTTTAGCCGGACCCCGAGACGAAAAACTGTTTTTT. Looking up the rest from reference TRBV27 and TRBJ1-4 gives the full variable domain: EAQVTQNPRYLITVTGKKLTVTCSQNMNHEYMSWYRQDPGLGLRQIYYSMNVEVTDKGDVPEGYKVSRKEKRNFPLILESPSPNQTSLYFCASSLAGPRDEKLFFGSGTQLSVL.

In its sample, this clonotype was seen many times. V is TRBV6-1 and J is TRBJ2-2; D gene unclear. The CDR3 covers 12 residues. V was pared by 6 bases and J by 11 bases, with 13 bases between. Germline V lookup: CDR1 MNHNS, CDR2 SASEGT. DNA of the CDR3: TGTGCCAGCAGCGACGACGGGCTAGAGCTGTTTTTT. Protein: CASSDDGLELFF.

This clonotype was detected a few times. This may be a read error: a much more frequent sequence differs by one nucleotide. The genes are TRBV30 and TRBJ2-1; D may correspond to TRBD1 or TRBD2 (5 bases each). The CDR3 sequence is 14 residues long. The V and J ends lost 8 bases and 9 bases respectively, with 23 bases between them. CDR1 and CDR2 from the germline V gene are GTSNPN and SVGIG (reference sequence). CDR3 sequence reads: CARGTSPGLSEQFF. DNA of the CDR3: TGTGCCCGGGGCACCTCCCCGGGGCTTAGTGAGCAGTTCTTC. Based on the CDR3 plus reference TRBV30 and TRBJ2-1, the full variable domain is SQTIHQWPATLVQPVGSPLSLECTVEGTSNPNLYWYRQAAGRGLQLLFYSVGIGQISSEVPQNLSASRPQDRQFILSSKKLLLSDSGFYLCARGTSPGLSEQFFGPGTRLTVL.

This clonotype has a count of ten or more. V and J are TRBV28 and TRBJ2-3, with D tentatively TRBD1 or TRBD2 (5 bases each). The CDR3 length is 14 residues. V shed 7 bases and J shed 2 bases, with 13 bases lying between them. Germline loops: CDR1 MDHEN, CDR2 SYDVKM. The CDR3 is CASISWGSTDTQYF. The CDR3 DNA reads TGTGCCAGCATCTCCTGGGGGTCCACAGATACGCAGTATTTT. Variable domain in full (rest from reference TRBV28 and TRBJ2-3): DVKVTQSSRYLVKRTGEKVFLECVQDMDHENMFWYRQDPGLGLRLIYFSYDVKMKEKGDIPEGYSVSREKKERFSLILESASTNQTSMYLCASISWGSTDTQYFGPGTRLTVL.

The V gene is TRBV12-3 or TRBV12-4, the J gene TRBJ2-7, with D perhaps matching TRBD2 (6 bases). This CDR3 is 16 amino acids long. V was clipped by 4 bases and J by 3 bases, with 19 bases between them. The CDR3 reads CASSSVGGFGGYEQYF. CDR3 DNA sequence: TGTGCCAGCAGTTCAGTCGGCGGATTCGGGGGCTACGAGCAGTACTTC.

This clonotype was observed many times. The rearrangement links TRBV5-8 to TRBJ2-3, with 7 bases matching TRBD1. The CDR3 covers 16 residues. J lost 0 bases, V lost 4 bases, and 8 bases had no gene match. In germline, CDR1 is SGHTS, CDR2 YDEGEE. This CDR3 is CASSPGQSPSTDTQYF. The CDR3 DNA sequence: TGTGCCAGCAGCCCGGGACAGTCCCCTAGCACAGATACGCAGTATTTT.

There are many counts of this clonotype. CDR3 region: CASALETIRERSTQYF. The DNA of the CDR3 is TGTGCCAGCGCCCTCGAGACGATTCGGGAGCGGAGTACGCAGTATTTT. The chain has TRBV7-3 and TRBJ2-3; TRBD2 might be the D (6 bases). Germline CDR1 and CDR2: SGHTA and FQGTGA. V dropped 8 bases and J dropped 8 bases, with 26 bases sitting between them. The CDR3 has 16 amino acids.

V is TRBV2 and J is TRBJ1-2, with D possibly TRBD1 on 5 matching bases. Trimming shortened V by 7 bases and J by 0 bases, and 9 bases separated the two germline ends. CDR1 and CDR2 (germline): SNHLY, FYNNEI. CDR3 length: 13 residues. CDR3 in amino acids: CASKPGPNYGYTF. The CDR3 DNA reads TGTGCCAGCAAGCCAGGGCCTAACTATGGCTACACCTTC.

This clonotype was picked up one time. Sequence at one end of the junction differs from germline and may be a read error. The chain joins TRBV11-2 to TRBJ2-2; 8 bases align to TRBD2. This CDR3 comprises 13 residues. Germline values: CDR1 SGHAT, CDR2 FQNNGV. CDR3 residues: CTSSLSGNGGLFF. In nucleotides, the CDR3 is TGTACCAGCAGCCTTAGCGGGAACGGGGGGCTGTTTTTT.

This clonotype was recorded many times. The rearrangement joins TRBV13 to TRBJ2-3, with D perhaps TRBD1 (6 bases). The CDR3 has 14 amino acids. Per the germline V gene, CDR1 is PRHDT and CDR2 is FYEKMQ (reference sequence). Between the trimmed V and J ends, which lost 5 bases and 2 bases, there was a span of 11 bases. The CDR3 DNA follows: TGTGCCAGCAGCGTGGGACAACACACAGATACGCAGTATTTT. As protein: CASSVGQHTDTQYF.

This clonotype appeared once. A read error is possible here, since a much larger clone lies one base away. Here the CDR3 omits its conserved ending phenylalanine or tryptophan, so a read error is the likely source. The V and J genes are TRBV4-2 and TRBJ2-1; D unclear. V was pared by 0 bases and J by 6 bases, with 6 bases between. The germline CDR1 and CDR2 sequences are LGHNA and YNFKEQ. The CDR3 runs to 13 residues. The CDR3 DNA reads TGTGCCAGCAGCCAAGAAAGCGTCAATGAGCAGTTCCTC. It specifies CASSQESVNEQFL.

V gene TRBV7-6 combines with J gene TRBJ2-7; 10 bases agree with TRBD1. CDR3 length: 16 amino acids. Germline V gene lookup returns CDR1 SGHVS and CDR2 FNYEAQ. The V gene end was trimmed by 1 base and the J gene end by 3 bases; junction bases not matched to a gene: 6. CDR3 residues: CASSLGDRGRVYEQYF. DNA for the CDR3: TGTGCCAGCAGCTTAGGGGACAGGGGACGAGTCTACGAGCAGTACTTC.